A selection of T cell receptor beta chains follows, all from one sample in a study of OX40 agonist ivuxolimab in advanced cancers. This table comes from immunoSEQ multiplex PCR, and its TCRdb copy is limited to in-frame clones, with some not included. The table shows over 65,000 clones, with more than 80% occurring only once. The input for sequencing was CD4+ or CD8+ T cells sorted from blood, taken in a trial of the OX40 agonist ivuxolimab. The source of these receptors is an adult with an advanced solid tumor such as melanoma, head and neck, liver or kidney cancer. Each CDR3 is given with its conserved first and last residue. A D gene is named only where the DNA matches it firmly. Clone size is given for some rows only: seen once, a few or many times, or a class if the clone is expanded.

-	TRBV30	TRBJ1-6	-	TGTGCCTGGAGGCAATCTGGGAGTTCACCCCTCCACTTT	CAWRQSGSSPLHF
-	TRBV28	TRBJ2-6	-	TGTGCCAGCAGCACCCCGACGGGGTCTGGGGCCAACGTCCTGACTTTC	CASSTPTGSGANVLTF
TRBD1	TRBV7-9	TRBJ2-3	-	TGTGCCAGCAGCCCGTGGACAGGGGATGGCACAGATACGCAGTATTTT	CASSPWTGDGTDTQYF
-	TRBV7-9	TRBJ1-5	-	TGTGCCAGCAGCCGTTCTGGGACCCTAGGAGGCAATCAGCCCCAGCATTTT	CASSRSGTLGGNQPQHF
-	TRBV5-1	TRBJ2-5	-	TGCGCCAGCACCGGACAGTCCCAGGAGACCCAGTACTTC	CASTGQSQETQYF
-	TRBV6-5	TRBJ2-5	-	TGTGCCAGCAGACGGACATATCAAGAGACCCAGTACTTC	CASRRTYQETQYF
-	TRBV5-1	TRBJ1-1	-	TGCGCCAGCCGCGAGTTAAACACTGAAGCTTTCTTT	CASRELNTEAFF
TRBD1	TRBV29-1	TRBJ1-1	-	TGCAGCGTTATACAGGGGATCGCTGAAGCTTTCTTT	CSVIQGIAEAFF
TRBD1	TRBV5-6	TRBJ1-1	-	TGTGCCAGCAGCTTGGGAGGGGGCCGAAACACTGAAGCTTTCTTT	CASSLGGGRNTEAFF
-	TRBV4-3	TRBJ1-3	-	TGCGCCAGCAGCCTAACCTCGAACTCTGGAAACACCATATATTTT	CASSLTSNSGNTIYF
TRBD1	TRBV7-3	TRBJ2-3	once	TGTGCCAGCAGCACCCAAGGGACAGGGGGTTCAACAGATACGCAGTATTTT	CASSTQGTGGSTDTQYF
-	TRBV9	TRBJ2-1	-	TGTGCCAGCAGCGTAGGAGGAGACAGGCGTAATGAGCAGTTCTTC	CASSVGGDRRNEQFF
-	TRBV5-6	TRBJ2-3	few	TGTGCCAGCAGCTTGTTTACAGATACGCAGTATTTT	CASSLFTDTQYF
-	TRBV6-6	TRBJ1-1	-	TGTGCCAGCAGTTACGGCAGTACGAACACTGAAGCTTTCTTT	CASSYGSTNTEAFF
TRBD1	TRBV7-2	TRBJ2-1	-	TGTGCCAGCAGCTTATGGGGGCAGGGGGCAAATAATGAGCAGTTCTTC	CASSLWGQGANNEQFF
-	TRBV19	TRBJ2-1	-	TGTGCCAGTAGATCCGCCACATTCTCCTACAATGAGCAGTTCTTC	CASRSATFSYNEQFF
-	TRBV2	TRBJ1-5	-	TGTGCCAGCAGTGAAGCTGACAGCAATCAGCCCCAGCATTTT	CASSEADSNQPQHF
-	TRBV30	TRBJ1-2	-	TGTGCCTGGAGTGAACCAGGCTATGGCTACACCTTC	CAWSEPGYGYTF